This TCR beta chain was sequenced during a study of blood T cell repertoires in COVID-19. Whole-study context: Samples of COVID-19 (acute and convalescent) were obtained from the United States, Italy and Spain. From T cells, B-cell-depleted T cells, or PBMCs came the material, which was cDNA or gDNA.

Germline CDR1 is MNHEY and CDR2 is SVGAGI. CDR3 size: 13 residues. Deletions cut 6 bases from V and 4 bases from J, with 12 bases between. This clone was picked up a small number of times. Per the authors' pipeline: Estimation of nucleated cell counts relied on the amplification of reference gene primers. The protocol was immunoSEQ multiplex PCR, while the TCRdb copy is restricted to in-frame clones and leaves out a portion. V and J calls and clone size come straight from that table; D and trimming were deduced from the DNA. There are 80,000 to 100,000 clones in the sample; 90% occur only once, and less than 2% lies in the top ten.

J is TRBJ1-2 and V is TRBV6-5; weak D call: TRBD1 (6 bases). This receptor was identified in a man aged 60 to 69 with acute or convalescent COVID-19. The sample comprised peripheral blood. CDR3 DNA sequence: TGTGCCAGCAGCTCGGACAGCAGCTATGGCTACACCTTC. This encodes CASSSDSSYGYTF.